The clone carrying this T cell receptor (beta chain) was counted once. What it binds is not known. This sample stems from a study of cytomegalovirus exposure and HLA in healthy donors. The study ran its PCR with 60 Vbeta and 13 Jbeta primers. The method was immunoSEQ multiplex PCR; TCRdb's version includes in-frame clones alone and lacks a portion of them. The repertoire holds 200,000 to 250,000 clones, with approximately 80% as singletons. General study findings and limits: TCR beta sequences reportedly predicted most subjects' HLA-A and HLA-B alleles accurately. The presence/absence work took it that sequencing depth was about the same across donors. Equally common other TCR beta chains were less clonally expanded than HLA-associated ones, a later analysis found.

The CDR3 runs to 13 residues. Trimming cost V 4 bases and J 5 bases; bases outside gene matches: 4. Germline assignment: CDR1 SGHTA and CDR2 FQGNSA. This chain links TRBV7-2 with TRBJ1-2, with 7 bases that match TRBD1. The TCR comes from a boy under 10 years old in good health and CMV-seronegative. Sequencing was carried out using PBMCs. The CDR3 here is CASSSGQYYGYTF. DNA of the CDR3: TGTGCCAGCAGCTCGGGACAGTATTATGGCTACACCTTC.